This T cell receptor beta chain is drawn from a study of post-analysis software for immune sequencing data. Whole-study findings and limits: People with multiple sclerosis had a significantly lower normalized Chao1 diversity than controls did. Batch-mates among the samples co-clustered strongly by F measure. Five or six TRBV segments were significantly more frequent in patients than in controls. TRBV5-6, TRBV5-1 and TRBV20-1 were among these segments.

This clonotype was found a few times. Its antigen is still unknown. cDNA libraries for TCR beta contained unique molecular identifiers. Some 500,000 cDNA molecules were recovered from an input of roughly 0.95 to 11 million T cells. One entry per CDR3 protein results from TCRdb running MiXCR on the PCR reads. This table has hundreds of thousands of distinct CDR3 sequences, approximately 59% appearing once. The germline gives CDR1 DFQATT, CDR2 SNEGSKA (reference sequence). V shed 3 bases, J shed 3 bases, and the junction held 6 bases outside the gene matches. CDR3 length: 15 amino acids. The chain is built from TRBV20-1 and TRBJ2-1; 9 bases map to TRBD2. The sequence derives from a girl aged 2-15 years with multiple sclerosis. The specimen sequenced was blood. The DNA for the CDR3 is TGCAGTGCTAGGGACCTAGCGGGATACTACAATGAGCAGTTCTTC. Protein sequence: CSARDLAGYYNEQFF.